This is a list of T cell receptor beta chains from one sample in a study of blood T cell repertoires in COVID-19. Profiling relied on immunoSEQ multiplex PCR, and the TCRdb table lists in-frame clones only, not all of them. The sample has tens of thousands of clones; 81% are singletons. The sample was peripheral blood. The receptor set was obtained from a man between 50 and 59 years old with active or convalescent COVID-19. Each CDR3 is given with its conserved first and last residue. Each record gives: D gene, J gene, clone size, V gene, CDR3 protein, CDR3 DNA. D genes are given only for firm matches. Size tells how often a clone was seen (once, few, many) or the class of an expanded clone, and some rows leave it out.

NA,TRBJ1-2,NA,TRBV5-1,CASSSDSYGYTF,TGCGCCAGCAGCTCGGACAGCTATGGCTACACCTTC
TRBD1,TRBJ1-5,NA,TRBV6-5,CASSLDRIRNQPQHF,TGTGCCAGCAGTCTGGACAGGATTCGCAATCAGCCCCAGCATTTT
NA,TRBJ1-1,once,TRBV5-4,CASSLELPNTEAFF,TGTGCCAGCAGCTTAGAACTGCCGAACACTGAAGCTTTCTTT
NA,TRBJ2-1,NA,TRBV5-5,CASSLELANGPHEQFF,TGTGCCAGCAGCTTGGAGTTAGCGAACGGACCCCATGAGCAGTTCTTC
NA,TRBJ2-1,NA,TRBV7-9,CASSLDTFYNEQFF,TGTGCCAGCAGCTTAGACACCTTCTACAATGAGCAGTTCTTC
NA,TRBJ2-1,NA,TRBV12-3/TRBV12-4,CASSPRSEQFF,TGTGCCAGCAGTCCGAGGAGTGAGCAGTTCTTC
TRBD1,TRBJ2-3,NA,TRBV27,CASSLNRGKDTQYF,TGTGCCAGCAGTTTGAACAGGGGCAAAGATACGCAGTATTTT
NA,TRBJ2-7,once,TRBV18,CASSPTGKQYEQYF,TGTGCCAGCTCACCTACAGGGAAACAATACGAGCAGTACTTC
NA,TRBJ1-1,NA,TRBV11-1,CASSFREMNTEAFF,TGTGCCAGCAGCTTCAGGGAAATGAACACTGAAGCTTTCTTT
NA,TRBJ2-5,medium-sized,TRBV6-2/TRBV6-3,CASSYLGPPGQETQYF,TGTGCCAGCAGTTATCTGGGCCCTCCGGGGCAAGAGACCCAGTACTTC
TRBD1,TRBJ2-6,NA,TRBV7-9,CASSPGQGNSGANVLTF,TGTGCCAGCAGCCCGGGACAGGGCAACTCTGGGGCCAACGTCCTGACTTTC
NA,TRBJ1-1,once,TRBV6-2/TRBV6-3,CASSYSMNTEAFF,TGTGCCAGCAGTTACTCCATGAACACTGAAGCTTTCTTT
TRBD1,TRBJ1-2,NA,TRBV10-3,CAINDPTGRYGYTF,TGTGCCATCAATGATCCGACAGGGCGGTATGGCTACACCTTC
NA,TRBJ2-1,NA,TRBV30,CAWSGGAGSSYNEQFF,TGTGCCTGGAGTGGCGGGGCTGGGAGCTCCTACAATGAGCAGTTCTTC
NA,TRBJ2-2,NA,TRBV6-4,CASSFSGDTGELFF,TGTGCCAGCAGTTTTTCAGGGGACACCGGGGAGCTGTTTTTT
TRBD2,TRBJ2-3,NA,TRBV6-4,CASSDTTSGRYTDTQYF,TGTGCCAGCAGTGACACCACTAGCGGGAGGTACACAGATACGCAGTATTTT
TRBD1,TRBJ1-6,once,TRBV28,CASSRRQGASFNSPLHF,TGTGCCAGCAGTCGCCGACAGGGGGCGTCTTTTAATTCACCCCTCCACTTT
NA,TRBJ1-1,NA,TRBV7-6,CASSLTGLNTEAFF,TGTGCCAGCAGCTTAACAGGGTTGAACACTGAAGCTTTCTTT
NA,TRBJ1-1,NA,TRBV29-1,CSVEPSSRMNTEAFF,TGCAGCGTTGAACCCTCTAGTAGGATGAACACTGAAGCTTTCTTT
NA,TRBJ2-1,NA,TRBV7-6,CASSPSLGNSYNEQFF,TGTGCCAGCAGCCCCTCCCTCGGGAACTCCTACAATGAGCAGTTCTTC
NA,TRBJ1-4,once,TRBV13,CASSLGRVATNEKLFF,TGTGCCAGCAGCTTAGGCCGAGTAGCAACTAATGAAAAACTGTTTTTT
TRBD2,TRBJ2-1,NA,TRBV3-1/TRBV3-2,CASSQYTSGRQNEQFF,TGTGCCAGCAGCCAATACACTAGCGGGAGACAGAATGAGCAGTTCTTC
TRBD1,TRBJ1-6,NA,TRBV30,CAWSLTGGSYNSPLHF,TGTGCCTGGAGTCTCACAGGGGGCTCCTATAATTCACCCCTCCACTTT
TRBD1,TRBJ2-7,NA,TRBV2,CASREDRVSSEQYF,TGTGCCAGCAGAGAGGACAGGGTTTCCTCCGAGCAGTACTTC
NA,TRBJ1-5,NA,TRBV6-6,CASSYSYGQPQHF,TGTGCCAGCAGTTACTCGTACGGTCAGCCCCAGCATTTT
TRBD1,TRBJ1-4,NA,TRBV28,CASSPGTGHEKLFF,TGTGCCAGCAGTCCCGGGACAGGGCATGAAAAACTGTTTTTT
NA,TRBJ2-7,few,TRBV27,CASSLWQGVGQYF,TGTGCCAGCAGTTTGTGGCAGGGCGTCGGGCAGTACTTC
NA,TRBJ2-5,once,TRBV18,CASSPGPQETQYF,TGTGCCAGCTCACCGGGGCCGCAGGAGACCCAGTACTTC
TRBD1,TRBJ2-5,NA,TRBV9,CASSGARDREQETQYF,TGTGCCAGCAGCGGAGCTCGGGACAGAGAGCAAGAGACCCAGTACTTC
NA,TRBJ2-5,NA,TRBV6-5,CASSRSAGGAKTQYF,TGTGCCAGCAGCAGATCGGCCGGAGGGGCGAAGACCCAGTACTTC
TRBD2,TRBJ2-7,NA,TRBV5-4,CASSLEGRGDPYEQYF,TGTGCCAGCAGCTTGGAGGGGCGGGGGGATCCCTACGAGCAGTACTTC
NA,TRBJ2-7,NA,TRBV6-5,CASSPRGPYEQYF,TGTGCCAGCAGTCCCAGAGGCCCCTACGAGCAGTACTTC
NA,TRBJ1-2,NA,TRBV20-1,CSARALYGYTF,TGCAGTGCTAGAGCCCTCTATGGCTACACCTTC
TRBD1,TRBJ1-5,NA,TRBV5-1,CASSLGTGVNQPQHF,TGCGCCAGCAGCTTGGGGACAGGAGTAAATCAGCCCCAGCATTTT
NA,TRBJ2-2,NA,TRBV5-4,CASSLQAPSNTGELFF,TGTGCCAGCAGCTTACAGGCGCCTTCGAACACCGGGGAGCTGTTTTTT
NA,TRBJ1-6,NA,TRBV4-2,CASSQDRGMSFSPLHF,TGTGCCAGCAGCCAAGATCGAGGGATGAGTTTTTCACCCCTCCACTTT
NA,TRBJ2-7,NA,TRBV24-1,CATSDGHSYEQYF,TGTGCCACCAGTGATGGGCATTCCTACGAGCAGTACTTC
TRBD1,TRBJ2-5,once,TRBV5-1,CASSWDRGRETQYF,TGCGCCAGCAGCTGGGACAGGGGGCGAGAGACCCAGTACTTC
NA,TRBJ1-5,NA,TRBV15,CATRGSGKSNQPQHF,TGTGCCACCAGAGGATCAGGGAAAAGCAATCAGCCCCAGCATTTT
NA,TRBJ2-2,NA,TRBV13,CASSPTGVGLNTGELFF,TGTGCCAGCAGCCCTACGGGGGTAGGGCTGAACACCGGGGAGCTGTTTTTT
TRBD2,TRBJ2-7,NA,TRBV13,CASSLAASGRGEQYF,TGTGCCAGCAGCTTAGCGGCTAGCGGTCGTGGGGAGCAGTACTTC
NA,TRBJ1-4,NA,TRBV19,CASSIGQPGEKLFF,TGTGCCAGTAGTATCGGGCAGCCAGGGGAAAAACTGTTTTTT
NA,TRBJ2-1,NA,TRBV11-3,CASSLDLSGEGEQFF,TGTGCCAGCAGCTTAGATCTCTCGGGAGAGGGTGAGCAGTTCTTC
NA,TRBJ2-5,NA,TRBV2,CASQESRGQETQYF,TGTGCCTCCCAAGAGAGCAGGGGCCAAGAGACCCAGTACTTC
TRBD2,TRBJ2-3,NA,TRBV6-1,CASSDRLAGEIDTQYF,TGTGCCAGCAGTGATCGACTAGCGGGAGAGATAGATACGCAGTATTTT
NA,TRBJ1-1,NA,TRBV10-3,CAISAQLNTEAFF,TGTGCCATCAGTGCACAACTGAACACTGAAGCTTTCTTT
NA,TRBJ2-5,NA,TRBV5-1,CASSLAGVGAGETQYF,TGCGCCAGCAGCCTCGCAGGTGTAGGGGCCGGGGAGACCCAGTACTTC
TRBD2,TRBJ2-1,NA,TRBV6-2/TRBV6-3,CASSYSAGGDEQFF,TGTGCCAGCAGTTACTCAGCGGGAGGGGATGAGCAGTTCTTC
TRBD1,TRBJ1-1,NA,TRBV5-1,CASSLGGQGIPEAFF,TGCGCCAGCAGCTTGGGGGGACAGGGAATCCCTGAAGCTTTCTTT
TRBD2,TRBJ2-1,NA,TRBV5-4,CASSPSGSRNEQFF,TGTGCCAGCAGCCCTAGCGGGAGTCGGAATGAGCAGTTCTTC
TRBD2,TRBJ2-2,NA,TRBV24-1,CATGGLAGTNTGELFF,TGTGCCACCGGTGGACTAGCGGGAACGAACACCGGGGAGCTGTTTTTT
TRBD2,TRBJ2-5,NA,TRBV2,CASLGGGFKETQYF,TGTGCCAGCTTGGGCGGGGGGTTTAAAGAGACCCAGTACTTC
NA,TRBJ2-7,once,TRBV19,CASSLGGGTYEQYF,TGTGCCAGTAGCCTAGGGGGGGGGACCTACGAGCAGTACTTC
TRBD2,TRBJ2-1,NA,TRBV9,CASARRGLAGVNEQFF,TGTGCCAGCGCACGCAGGGGACTAGCGGGAGTCAATGAGCAGTTCTTC
NA,TRBJ1-1,NA,TRBV12-3/TRBV12-4,CASSLPPLPEAFF,TGTGCCAGCAGTCTTCCTCCCCTCCCTGAAGCTTTCTTT
TRBD2,TRBJ2-1,NA,TRBV19,CASSIGLAGGLKYNEQFF,TGTGCCAGTAGTATAGGACTAGCGGGAGGGCTGAAGTACAATGAGCAGTTCTTC
NA,TRBJ2-7,NA,TRBV5-1,CASSPKPDSHEQYF,TGCGCCAGCAGCCCTAAGCCTGACAGCCACGAGCAGTACTTC
TRBD1,TRBJ1-5,NA,TRBV4-2,CASSADRDNQPQHF,TGTGCCAGCAGCGCCGACAGGGACAATCAGCCCCAGCATTTT
TRBD1,TRBJ1-2,NA,TRBV7-9,CASSPGRTGGDYGYTF,TGTGCCAGCAGCCCCGGCCGGACAGGGGGCGACTATGGCTACACCTTC
TRBD2,TRBJ2-7,NA,TRBV7-6,CASSLAFSGRGGEQYF,TGTGCCAGCAGCTTAGCGTTCAGCGGGAGAGGCGGCGAGCAGTACTTC